The 4 T cell receptor beta chains below were found in one sample sequenced in a study of cytomegalovirus exposure and HLA in healthy donors. PCR primers comprised 60 Vbeta and 13 Jbeta primers. Produced via immunoSEQ multiplex PCR; TCRdb's table is partial and in-frame only. In the table there are about 170,000 clones, roughly 70% of which are singletons. Sequencing used PBMCs. The origin of the receptors is a woman between 18 and 30 years old in good health and CMV-seropositive.

J is TRBJ1-2 and V is TRBV5-5; 10 bases are a match to TRBD1. From germline, CDR1 is SGHKS and CDR2 YYEKEE (reference sequence). After removal of 0 bases from V and 4 bases from J, the junction contained 6 bases not matched to a gene. This CDR3 is 16 amino acids long. CDR3 DNA sequence: TGTGCCAGCAGCTTGGCCCCGACAGGGGGCGCCTATGGCTACACCTTC. It specifies CASSLAPTGGAYGYTF.

The chain has TRBV6-5 and TRBJ1-6; TRBD1 matches at 10 bases. This CDR3 spans 16 amino acids. Per germline, CDR1 MNHEY and CDR2 SVGAGI. The V segment lost 4 bases and the J segment 6 bases; nucleotides outside the gene matches: 6. CDR3 sequence (DNA): TGTGCCAGCAGTTCCTCCGACAGGGGGCGTAATTCACCCCTCCACTTT. Residues: CASSSSDRGRNSPLHF.

For the CDR3, the DNA is TGTGCCAGCAGCTTCGTTCGTAGGGGTTGGAGCTCCTACGAGCAGTACTTC. Protein: CASSFVRRGWSSYEQYF. The rearrangement uses TRBV7-9 and TRBJ2-7; D is perhaps TRBD1 (5 bases). CDR1 SEHNR and CDR2 FQNEAQ come from the germline V gene (reference sequence). This CDR3 comprises 17 residues. Trimming left V 3 bases short and J 0 bases short, with 18 bases between. The whole variable domain, remainder taken from reference TRBV7-9 and TRBJ2-7, is DTGVSQNPRHKITKRGQNVTFRCDPISEHNRLYWYRQTLGQGPEFLTYFQNEAQLEKSRLLSDRFSAERPKGSFSTLEIQRTEQGDSAMYLCASSFVRRGWSSYEQYFGPGTRLTVT.

The V and J genes are TRBV4-2 and TRBJ1-2; no reliable D call. In germline, CDR1 is LGHNA, CDR2 YNFKEQ. The length of the CDR3 is 15 residues. V gave up 4 bases and J gave up 0 bases, with 12 bases separating them. This CDR3 reads CASSPRPSANYGYTF. For the CDR3, the DNA is TGTGCCAGCAGCCCGAGGCCCTCAGCTAACTATGGCTACACCTTC.